Listed here is a single T cell receptor beta chain. The sample comes from a study of blood T cell repertoires in COVID-19. The CDR3 is 14 amino acids. V lost 6 bases and J lost 1; bases outside the gene matches: 3. Germline V gives CDR1 LNHDA, CDR2 SQIVND (reference sequence). Sequencing was performed with immunoSEQ multiplex PCR; in TCRdb, only in-frame clones are kept and a portion is missing. The table includes around 180,000 clones, 70% to 85% detected once. This chain uses TRBV19 with TRBJ1-1; 9 bases align to TRBD1. The sequenced sample was peripheral blood. The TCR originated in a woman aged 80 or over with acute or convalescent COVID-19. CDR3: CASSRGQGNTEAFF. The CDR3 DNA follows: TGTGCCAGTAGCCGGGGACAGGGGAACACTGAAGCTTTCTTT.